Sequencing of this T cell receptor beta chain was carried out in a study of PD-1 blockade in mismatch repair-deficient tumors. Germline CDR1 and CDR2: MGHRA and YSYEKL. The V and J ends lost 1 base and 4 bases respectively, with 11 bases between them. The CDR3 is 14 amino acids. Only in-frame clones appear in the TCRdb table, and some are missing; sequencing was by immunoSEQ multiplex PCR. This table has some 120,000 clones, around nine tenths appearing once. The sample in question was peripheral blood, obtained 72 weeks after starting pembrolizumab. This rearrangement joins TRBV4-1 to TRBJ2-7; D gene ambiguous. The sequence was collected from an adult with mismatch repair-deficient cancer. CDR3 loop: CASSQVGLGYEQYF. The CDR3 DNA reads TGCGCCAGCAGCCAAGTCGGGCTAGGGTACGAGCAGTACTTC.